This T cell receptor (beta chain) was sequenced in a study of human T cells and chemical hapten exposure. The wider study: DPC (0.01%) was patch tested on the upper back and read at 6 days.

Study observations and caveats: As the donors had alopecia, their immune response may differ from healthy people's.

Ten or more counts support this clonotype. Its antigen is currently unknown. One entry per CDR3 protein, called by TCRdb with MiXCR from the RACE reads. Here the sample spans 350,000 to 400,000 distinct CDR3 sequences, over 6% being singletons. The germline CDR1 and CDR2 sequences are SGDLS and YYNGEE. The CDR3 runs to 15 residues. V dropped 3 bases and J dropped 4; count of bases not matched to a gene: 6. Indicated time point: patch test 2, 6 weeks after DPC sensitization. Treatment meaning: therapeutic diphenylcyclopropenone sensitization with weekly scalp DPC. This clonotype originated in a woman younger than 35 with alopecia areata. Some clones in this sample may be carry-over from other donors' samples. The chain uses TRBV9 and TRBJ2-1; TRBD2 aligns across 8 bases. The sequences come from whole blood, collected in connection with sensitization to the hapten diphenylcyclopropenone (DPC). The CDR3 bases are TGTGCCAGCAGCGCAAGCGGGGGCGCTTACAATGAGCAGTTCTTC. This sequence encodes CASSASGGAYNEQFF. Drawing the rest from reference TRBV9 and TRBJ2-1, the complete variable domain is DSGVTQTPKHLITATGQRVTLRCSPRSGDLSVYWYQQSLDQGLQFLIQYYNGEERAKGNILERFSAQQFPDLHSELNLSSLELGDSALYFCASSASGGAYNEQFFGPGTRLTVL.